This TCR beta chain was identified during a study of blood T cell repertoires in COVID-19. Across the study: Sample material is recorded as cDNA or gDNA derived from T cells, B-cell-depleted T cells, or PBMCs.

Sequenced by immunoSEQ multiplex PCR; TCRdb stores in-frame clones only, minus some. The table records tens of thousands of clones, roughly 82% of them present only once. CDR1 SGHNT and CDR2 YYREEE come from the germline V gene (reference sequence). V was shortened by 0 bases and J by 0 bases, with 13 bases between the two germline ends. The CDR3 totals 16 residues. The source material was peripheral blood. The chain links TRBV5-4 to TRBJ2-7; tentatively, D is TRBD1 (7 bases). The sequence was collected from a man older than 75 with acute or convalescent COVID-19. CDR3 in amino acids: CASSLDPQGGSYEQYF. The CDR3 region has the DNA TGTGCCAGCAGCTTGGACCCGCAGGGGGGCTCCTACGAGCAGTACTTC.